Listed below are T cell receptor beta chains from one sample, sequenced in a study of long-term antiretroviral therapy in people with HIV. Assay used: immunoSEQ multiplex PCR; TCRdb lists only in-frame clones, some missing. The data hold 30,000 to 35,000 clones, with 97% observed a single time. Sequenced material: unsorted PBMCs, taken 6.9 years after starting antiretroviral therapy. The receptors stem from a man between 25 and 39 years old with HIV. Both conserved end residues are part of each CDR3. The D gene is left open where the match is weak. Size is omitted from some rows. Given values are once, few, many or a class for expanded clones.

J gene | clone size | D gene | V gene | CDR3 protein | CDR3 DNA
TRBJ1-3 | few | NA | TRBV19 | CATDEGNSGNTIYF | TGTGCCACCGATGAGGGGAACTCTGGAAACACCATATATTTT
TRBJ2-3 | NA | TRBD2 | TRBV9 | CASTRAGVTDTQYF | TGTGCCAGCACCCGGGCGGGAGTCACAGATACGCAGTATTTT
TRBJ2-7 | NA | NA | TRBV7-9 | CASSSEVSSYEQYF | TGTGCCAGCAGCAGCGAAGTTAGCTCCTACGAGCAGTACTTC
TRBJ1-5 | NA | NA | TRBV6-6 | CASSYWDTINQPQHF | TGTGCCAGCAGTTACTGGGACACCATCAATCAGCCCCAGCATTTT
TRBJ2-1 | once | NA | TRBV5-1 | CASSSEGRRFF | TGCGCCAGCAGCTCCGAAGGGCGAAGGTTCTTC
TRBJ2-2 | NA | TRBD2 | TRBV4-3 | CASSQGLLAGGTGELFF | TGCGCCAGCAGCCAAGGTCTACTAGCGGGAGGCACCGGGGAGCTGTTTTTT
TRBJ2-5 | NA | NA | TRBV7-6 | CASSAGGSGLRTQYF | TGTGCCAGCAGCGCAGGGGGAAGCGGGCTCCGGACCCAGTACTTC
TRBJ1-1 | NA | NA | TRBV7-3 | CASSPIAGSTEAFF | TGTGCCAGCAGCCCCATCGCAGGGTCAACTGAAGCTTTCTTT
TRBJ2-3 | NA | TRBD2 | TRBV7-8 | CASSPWGGGGVTDTQYF | TGTGCCAGCAGCCCATGGGGCGGGGGGGGCGTAACAGATACGCAGTATTTT
TRBJ1-1 | once | NA | TRBV29-1 | CSVMGLTPNTEAFF | TGCAGCGTGATGGGCCTTACCCCGAACACTGAAGCTTTCTTT
TRBJ1-5 | once | NA | TRBV21-1 | CASSLPGTGRCQPQHF | TGTGCCAGCAGCCTTCCGGGGACAGGGAGGTGTCAGCCCCAGCATTTT
TRBJ2-1 | NA | NA | TRBV4-2 | CASSQTPTEQFF | TGTGCCAGCAGCCAGACCCCGACTGAGCAGTTCTTC
TRBJ2-5 | NA | NA | TRBV7-8 | CASSFDLYETQYF | TGTGCCAGCAGCTTTGACCTATACGAGACCCAGTACTTC
TRBJ2-5 | NA | NA | TRBV10-3 | CAISEMLAETQYF | TGTGCCATCAGTGAGATGCTAGCGGAGACCCAGTACTTC
TRBJ2-2 | NA | NA | TRBV5-6 | CASRRDWNTGELFF | TGTGCCAGCAGGCGGGATTGGAACACCGGGGAGCTGTTTTTT
TRBJ2-7 | NA | NA | TRBV18 | CASSPPTYEQYF | TGTGCCAGCTCACCACCGACCTACGAGCAGTACTTC
TRBJ2-3 | NA | NA | TRBV7-3 | CASSFAGTGSTDTQYF | TGTGCCAGCAGCTTCGCCGGGACGGGAAGCACAGATACGCAGTATTTT
TRBJ2-3 | NA | TRBD2 | TRBV5-6 | CASSGLGSTDTQYF | TGTGCCAGCAGCGGACTAGGGAGCACAGATACGCAGTATTTT
TRBJ1-4 | NA | NA | TRBV5-1 | CASSFTGPSPTNEKLFF | TGCGCCAGCAGCTTTACAGGGCCCTCTCCAACTAATGAAAAACTGTTTTTT
TRBJ2-3 | NA | TRBD1 | TRBV7-2 | CASSSTGGLPDTQYF | TGTGCCAGCAGCTCGACAGGGGGCCTCCCAGATACGCAGTATTTT
TRBJ1-1 | NA | NA | TRBV6-6 | CASSPQSPTEAFF | TGTGCCAGCAGTCCACAGTCCCCCACTGAAGCTTTCTTT
TRBJ1-1 | NA | TRBD1 | TRBV28 | CASTGGDSLQRATEAFF | TGTGCCAGCACCGGGGGGGACAGCCTTCAGAGAGCGACTGAAGCTTTCTTT
TRBJ2-1 | once | TRBD1 | TRBV7-2 | CASSPDRDPYNEQFF | TGTGCCAGCAGCCCCGACAGGGACCCCTACAATGAGCAGTTCTTC
TRBJ1-4 | NA | NA | TRBV28 | CASSLIGHGVKLFF | TGTGCCAGCAGTTTAATAGGGCACGGGGTAAAACTGTTTTTT
TRBJ1-1 | NA | NA | TRBV7-3 | CASPKDRNTEAFF | TGTGCCAGCCCTAAGGACAGGAACACTGAAGCTTTCTTT
TRBJ1-6 | NA | NA | TRBV7-8 | CASSLQLNSPLHF | TGTGCCAGCAGCTTGCAGCTTAATTCACCCCTCCACTTT
TRBJ2-3 | NA | TRBD1 | TRBV11-1 | CASSAYRGIRTDTQYF | TGTGCCAGCAGCGCATACAGGGGTATTCGCACAGATACGCAGTATTTT
TRBJ2-7 | NA | NA | TRBV7-8 | CASRLPPAEQYF | TGTGCCAGCAGACTGCCCCCCGCCGAGCAGTACTTC
TRBJ2-7 | NA | TRBD1 | TRBV9 | CASSVRTGAGEQYF | TGTGCCAGCAGCGTAAGGACAGGAGCAGGCGAGCAGTACTTC
TRBJ2-1 | NA | TRBD2 | TRBV30 | CAWGLAGAYNEQFF | TGTGCCTGGGGACTAGCGGGGGCCTACAATGAGCAGTTCTTC
TRBJ1-2 | NA | TRBD1 | TRBV18 | CASSPRTGRESGYTF | TGTGCCAGCTCACCTAGGACAGGGAGGGAAAGTGGCTACACCTTC
TRBJ2-1 | once | NA | TRBV11-2 | CASSPPTAPLGEQFF | TGTGCCAGCAGCCCCCCCACAGCTCCCTTGGGTGAGCAGTTCTTC
TRBJ2-1 | NA | NA | TRBV4-1 | CASSQDLARSYNEQFF | TGCGCCAGCAGCCAAGATCTAGCGCGATCCTACAATGAGCAGTTCTTC
TRBJ2-5 | NA | NA | TRBV7-2 | CASSRIDRDNSLLETQYF | TGTGCCAGCAGCCGGATAGATCGGGACAACTCGTTGTTGGAGACCCAGTACTTC
TRBJ1-1 | NA | NA | TRBV21-1 | CASSKDKARPEAFF | TGTGCCAGCAGCAAAGATAAGGCCAGACCTGAAGCTTTCTTT